The present entry profiles one T cell receptor (beta chain) with its context. This clonotype has a handful of counts. Its antigen is still unknown. No base-level quality is on record; no much larger clone is a single base apart. These data are taken from a study of T cell repertoires in cytomegalovirus infection (dated by TCRdb to the late 2010s). Regarding the complete study: Peptide stimulations targeted recently identified HLA-C-restricted CMV epitopes, whose presentation resists viral immunomodulation, together with well-studied HLA-B-restricted epitopes. Donor HLA type was relevant to the analysis, because carriage of CMV infection together with the matching HLA type was indicated by public TCR beta signatures.

Trimming accounts for 1 base at V and 2 bases at J, while the number of junction bases matched to no gene is 1. The CDR3 starts with the cysteine, ends with the phenylalanine, and has 14 residues. Only the CDR3 part of the read is kept: 42 bases, read in frame from the first base. Sequences LNHNV (CDR1) and YYDKDF (CDR2) are obtained from the germline V gene (reference sequence). Reads for this sample came from an Illumina HiSeq 1500. TCRdb reran the public reads through fastp at Q25 and MiXCR, keeping productive beta chains. One record per CDR3 amino acid sequence lists the most common genes and DNA. This sample is represented by about 770,000 distinct CDR3 sequences; 29% of them were singletons. The top ten constitute around 14% of the sample. The paper as a whole reports these results and caveats: Carriers of CMV infection plus the relevant HLA type were discriminated by the cumulative frequency of public TCR beta family members in the study cohort and in an independent approximately 340-donor cohort. The ex vivo response was dominated by HLA-C-restricted CMV-specific TCR beta clonotypes, which also provided the single most frequent clonotype in two of eight donors.

The meaning of the sample's treatment or condition label: in vitro stimulation with specific CMV peptide epitopes to enrich CMV-specific T cells. This sequence originates from a human donor in good health (CMV status not recorded). Some clones in this sample may be carry-over from other donors' samples. Here the sequenced sample was cultured CD8+ T cells from PBMCs, taken from culture after CMV antigen stimulation. The chain is encoded by TRBV15 joined to TRBJ2-7; 8 bases in the middle match TRBD1. The nucleotides read TGTGCCACCAGCAGAGGGACAGGGCCCTACGAGCAGTACTTC. This gives the protein CATSRGTGPYEQYF.